This TCR beta chain was identified in a study of T cell repertoires in cytomegalovirus infection. Study overall: Well-studied HLA-B-restricted CMV epitopes were used in the study alongside recently identified HLA-C-restricted ones. CMV infection plus the matching HLA type was flagged by public TCR beta signatures. The study's findings and limits: Clonotypes of TCR beta that were HLA-C-restricted and CMV-specific dominated the ex vivo response. Summed frequency of public TCR beta families distinguished CMV carriers with the relevant HLA.

The table lists this clonotype with many counts. What it binds is not known. TCRdb independently ran MiXCR on the reads; one entry per CDR3 protein. The data show approximately 910,000 distinct CDR3 sequences, with 30% to 40% seen just once and 13% held by the top ten. The clonotype comes from a human donor in good health (CMV status not recorded). Some clones in this sample may be carry-over from other donors' samples. The specimen was cultured CD8+ T cells from PBMCs, collected from culture after CMV antigen stimulation.

The CDR3 protein is CASSPNIGPRDTQYF. The CDR3, as DNA: TGTGCCAGCAGTCCCAATATTGGCCCGCGGGATACGCAGTATTTT. The chain uses TRBV6-1 and TRBJ2-3; D unclear. The CDR3 spans 15 residues. Germline V CDR1 and CDR2: MNHNS, SASEGT. Trimming left V 5 bases short and J 6 bases short, with 18 bases between.